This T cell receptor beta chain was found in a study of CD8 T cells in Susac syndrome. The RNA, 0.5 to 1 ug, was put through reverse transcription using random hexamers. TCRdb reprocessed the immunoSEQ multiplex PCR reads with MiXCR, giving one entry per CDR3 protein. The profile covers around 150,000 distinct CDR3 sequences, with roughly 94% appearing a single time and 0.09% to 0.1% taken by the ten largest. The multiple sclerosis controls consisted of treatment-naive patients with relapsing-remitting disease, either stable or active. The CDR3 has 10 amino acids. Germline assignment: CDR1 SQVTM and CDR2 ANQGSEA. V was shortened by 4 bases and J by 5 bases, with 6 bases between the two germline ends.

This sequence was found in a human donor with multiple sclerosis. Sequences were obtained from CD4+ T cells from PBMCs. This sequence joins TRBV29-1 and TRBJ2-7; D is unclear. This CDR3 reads CSVGVDEQYF. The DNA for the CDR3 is TGCAGCGTTGGAGTAGACGAGCAGTACTTC.